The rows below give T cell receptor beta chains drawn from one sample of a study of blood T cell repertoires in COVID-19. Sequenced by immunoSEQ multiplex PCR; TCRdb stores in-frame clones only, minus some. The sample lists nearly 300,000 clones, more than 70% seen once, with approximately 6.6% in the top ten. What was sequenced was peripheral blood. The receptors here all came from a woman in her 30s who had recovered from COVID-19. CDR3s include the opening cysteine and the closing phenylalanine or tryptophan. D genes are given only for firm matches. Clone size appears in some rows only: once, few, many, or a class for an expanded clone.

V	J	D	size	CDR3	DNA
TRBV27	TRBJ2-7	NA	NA	CASSSSYEQYF	NA
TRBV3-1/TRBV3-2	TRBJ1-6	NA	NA	CASSRQNSPLHF	TGTGCCAGCAGCCGACAAAATTCACCCCTCCACTTT
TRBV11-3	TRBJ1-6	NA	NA	CASSLAGDSPLHF	TGTGCCAGCAGCTTAGCGGGGGATTCACCCCTCCACTTT
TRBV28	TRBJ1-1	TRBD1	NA	CASRVDRVEAFF	TGTGCCAGCAGAGTTGACAGGGTTGAAGCTTTCTTT
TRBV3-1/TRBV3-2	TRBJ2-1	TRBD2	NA	CASSQEGLGLEDEQFF	TGTGCCAGCAGCCAAGAAGGACTAGGACTGGAGGATGAGCAGTTCTTC
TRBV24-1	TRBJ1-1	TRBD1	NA	CATSDGDRGGSMNTEAFF	TGTGCCACCAGTGATGGGGACAGGGGTGGGTCTATGAACACTGAAGCTTTCTTT
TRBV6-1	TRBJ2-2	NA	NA	CASSEEQGSDAGELFF	TGTGCCAGCAGTGAGGAACAGGGAAGTGACGCCGGGGAGCTGTTTTTT
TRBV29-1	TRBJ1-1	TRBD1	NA	CSVYNWDSEAFF	TGCAGCGTTTACAATTGGGACAGTGAAGCTTTCTTT
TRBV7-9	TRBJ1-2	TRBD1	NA	CASSSEGQGYGYTF	TGTGCCAGCAGCTCCGAGGGACAGGGGTATGGCTACACCTTC
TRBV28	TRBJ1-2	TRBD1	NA	CASSQGDLVGYTF	TGTGCCAGCAGTCAGGGGGACTTAGTTGGCTACACCTTC
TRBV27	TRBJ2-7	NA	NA	CASSPINSPEQYF	TGTGCCAGCAGTCCAATAAATAGCCCCGAGCAGTACTTC
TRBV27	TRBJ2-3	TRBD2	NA	CASLMSPGTGGETDTQYF	TGTGCCAGTCTAATGTCCCCGGGGACGGGAGGCGAGACAGATACGCAGTATTTT
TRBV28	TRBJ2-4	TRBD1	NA	CASSLGQVVNIQYF	TGTGCCAGCAGTTTGGGACAGGTGGTTAACATTCAGTACTTC
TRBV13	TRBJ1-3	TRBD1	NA	CASSWDRSSGNTIYF	TGTGCCAGCAGCTGGGACAGAAGCTCTGGAAACACCATATATTTT
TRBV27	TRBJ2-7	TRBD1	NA	CASSEKPGQVVGEQYF	TGTGCCAGCAGTGAAAAACCGGGACAGGTCGTAGGGGAGCAGTACTTC
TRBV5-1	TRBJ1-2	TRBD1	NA	CASSPGQGDFLDYGYTF	TGCGCCAGCAGCCCGGGACAGGGGGACTTTTTGGACTATGGCTACACCTTC
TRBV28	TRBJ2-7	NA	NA	CASSRRQAYEQYF	TGTGCCAGCAGTCGGCGACAGGCCTACGAGCAGTACTTC
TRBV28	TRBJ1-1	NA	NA	CASSLYQIGEAFF	TGTGCCAGCAGTTTATACCAGATTGGTGAAGCTTTCTTT
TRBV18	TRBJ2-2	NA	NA	CASSPLTVGGELFF	TGTGCCAGCTCACCCCTGACAGTGGGCGGGGAGCTGTTTTTT
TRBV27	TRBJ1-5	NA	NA	CASSFGLRQPQHF	TGTGCCAGCAGTTTTGGTCTTAGACAGCCCCAGCATTTT
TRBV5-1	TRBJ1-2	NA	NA	CASSLTTGVDGYTF	TGCGCCAGCAGCTTGACTACAGGAGTAGATGGCTACACCTTC
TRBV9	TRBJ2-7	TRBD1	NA	CASSLTGGPYEQYF	TGTGCCAGCAGCTTGACAGGGGGTCCCTACGAGCAGTACTTC
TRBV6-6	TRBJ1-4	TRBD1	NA	CASSSGQYFEKLFF	TGTGCCAGCAGTTCGGGACAGTACTTTGAAAAACTGTTTTTT
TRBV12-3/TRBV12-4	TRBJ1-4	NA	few	CASSFYRREKLFF	TGTGCCAGCAGTTTTTATCGTAGAGAAAAACTGTTTTTT
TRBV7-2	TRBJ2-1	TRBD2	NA	CASSLVGGGPGEQFF	TGTGCCAGCAGCTTAGTTGGCGGGGGGCCAGGGGAGCAGTTCTTC
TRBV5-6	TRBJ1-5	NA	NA	CASSSTQGLGNQPQHF	TGTGCCAGCAGCTCGACCCAGGGATTAGGCAATCAGCCCCAGCATTTT
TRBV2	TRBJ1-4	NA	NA	CASSSRVPNEKLFF	TGTGCCAGCAGTTCCAGGGTGCCTAATGAAAAACTGTTTTTT
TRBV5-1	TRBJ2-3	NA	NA	CASSLQGLGTQYF	TGCGCCAGCAGCTTGCAGGGTCTAGGTACGCAGTATTTT
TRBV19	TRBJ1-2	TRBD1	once	CASSTRGANYGYTF	TGTGCCAGTAGTACCAGGGGGGCTAACTATGGCTACACCTTC
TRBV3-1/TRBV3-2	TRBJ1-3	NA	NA	CASSQGQGTGNTIYF	TGTGCCAGCAGCCAAGGGCAGGGAACTGGAAACACCATATATTTT
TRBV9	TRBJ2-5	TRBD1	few	CASSVVPGQGKETQYF	TGTGCCAGCAGCGTAGTTCCGGGACAGGGGAAAGAGACCCAGTACTTC
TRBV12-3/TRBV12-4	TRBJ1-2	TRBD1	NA	CASSPGQGADYTF	TGTGCCAGCAGCCCCGGACAGGGCGCTGATTACACCTTC
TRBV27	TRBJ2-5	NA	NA	CASRRWADRETQYF	TGTGCCAGCAGACGTTGGGCCGATCGGGAGACCCAGTACTTC
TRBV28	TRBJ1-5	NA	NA	CASGSGGEYNQPQHF	TGTGCCAGCGGGTCGGGGGGCGAATACAATCAGCCCCAGCATTTT
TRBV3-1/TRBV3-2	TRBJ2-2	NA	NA	CASSQGTRTGELFF	TGTGCCAGCAGCCAAGGGACACGGACCGGGGAGCTGTTTTTT
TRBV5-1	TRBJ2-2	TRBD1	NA	CASSLLGTGNTGELFF	TGCGCCAGCAGCTTGCTCGGGACAGGGAACACCGGGGAGCTGTTTTTT
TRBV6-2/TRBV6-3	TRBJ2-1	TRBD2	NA	CASSYPGLAEVGNEQFF	TGTGCCAGCAGTTACCCAGGACTAGCGGAGGTAGGCAATGAGCAGTTCTTC
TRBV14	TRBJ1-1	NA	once	CASSLPQKVNTEAFF	TGTGCCAGCAGCCTACCACAGAAAGTGAACACTGAAGCTTTCTTT
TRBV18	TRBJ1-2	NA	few	CASSPRQEGYTF	TGTGCCAGCTCACCACGACAGGAGGGCTACACCTTC
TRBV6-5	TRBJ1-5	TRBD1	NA	CASLSRGRAQPQHF	TGTGCCAGCCTTTCCAGGGGGCGGGCTCAGCCCCAGCATTTT
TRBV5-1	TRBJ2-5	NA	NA	CASSFGGPKETQYF	TGCGCCAGCAGCTTCGGGGGGCCCAAAGAGACCCAGTACTTC
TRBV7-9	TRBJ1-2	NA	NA	CASSLAEDASYTF	TGTGCCAGCAGCTTAGCGGAGGACGCCAGCTACACCTTC
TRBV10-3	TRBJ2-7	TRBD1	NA	CAISESSRDRGYEQYF	TGTGCCATCAGTGAGTCGTCGCGGGACAGGGGGTACGAGCAGTACTTC
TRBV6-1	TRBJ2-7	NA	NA	CASSELAGMSYEQYF	TGTGCCAGCAGTGAACTCGCAGGGATGTCCTACGAGCAGTACTTC
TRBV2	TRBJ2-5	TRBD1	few	CASRKDLGQGGQETQYF	TGTGCCAGCAGAAAGGACCTGGGACAGGGTGGCCAAGAGACCCAGTACTTC
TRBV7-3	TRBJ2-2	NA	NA	CASRSTGSVTGELFF	TGTGCCAGCAGATCGACGGGTAGTGTCACCGGGGAGCTGTTTTTT
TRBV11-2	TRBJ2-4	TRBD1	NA	CASSLRGQKYIQYF	TGTGCCAGCAGCTTAAGGGGGCAGAAATACATTCAGTACTTC
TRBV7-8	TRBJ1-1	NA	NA	CASSFIGRTEAFF	TGTGCCAGCAGCTTTATAGGGAGGACTGAAGCTTTCTTT